Listed below are T cell receptor beta chains from one sample, sequenced in a study of cytomegalovirus exposure and HLA in healthy donors. Some clones are missing from TCRdb's copy, which holds only in-frame ones; the method was immunoSEQ multiplex PCR. In the table there are some 150,000 clones, roughly 91% of which are singletons. Material: PBMCs. Receptors were obtained from a young man in good health and CMV-seronegative. The CDR3 runs from the conserved cysteine through the conserved F or W. A D gene is named only where the DNA matches it firmly. Some rows have no size entry. The others give once, few or many, or a class for an expanded clone.

abundance	j_gene	v_gene	d_gene	CDR3aa	CDR3nt
-	TRBJ1-1	TRBV2	-	CASSPTQGSNTEAFF	TGTGCCAGCAGTCCGACACAGGGTTCGAACACTGAAGCTTTCTTT
-	TRBJ2-7	TRBV7-9	-	CASSLALGLLGYEQYF	TGTGCCAGCAGCTTAGCCCTTGGGCTCCTGGGCTACGAGCAGTACTTC
-	TRBJ2-3	TRBV5-1	-	CASSLGAGVNTQYF	TGCGCCAGCAGCTTGGGGGCAGGGGTGAATACGCAGTATTTT
-	TRBJ1-2	TRBV5-1	-	CASSFGGDYGYTF	TGCGCCAGCAGCTTTGGGGGGGACTATGGCTACACCTTC
-	TRBJ1-5	TRBV7-6	-	CASSGVNQPQHF	TGTGCCAGCAGCGGAGTGAATCAGCCCCAGCATTTT
-	TRBJ2-3	TRBV4-3	TRBD1	CASSAGQGPDTQYF	TGCGCCAGCAGCGCAGGACAGGGACCAGATACGCAGTATTTT
-	TRBJ1-2	TRBV11-2	TRBD1	CASSPGQGNYGYTF	TGTGCCAGCAGCCCCGGACAGGGCAACTATGGCTACACCTTC
-	TRBJ2-3	TRBV27	TRBD1	CASSLSHPTGSTDTQYF	TGTGCCAGCAGTTTATCTCATCCGACAGGGTCCACAGATACGCAGTATTTT
-	TRBJ2-7	TRBV7-6	TRBD1	CASRGGEDGEQYF	TGTGCCAGCCGAGGGGGCGAGGATGGCGAGCAGTACTTC
-	TRBJ2-5	TRBV6-1	TRBD2	CASSENYSGSQETQYF	TGTGCCAGCAGTGAGAACTATAGCGGGTCCCAAGAGACCCAGTACTTC
-	TRBJ2-5	TRBV5-1	TRBD1	CASSFHRDRSQETQYF	TGCGCCAGCAGCTTTCACCGGGACAGGAGCCAAGAGACCCAGTACTTC
-	TRBJ1-2	TRBV10-1	-	CASSESRTGLGYTF	TGCGCCAGCAGTGAGTCTCGAACAGGGCTTGGCTACACCTTC
-	TRBJ2-7	TRBV7-2	TRBD2	CASSPTSDSYEQYF	TGTGCCAGCAGCCCAACTAGCGACTCCTACGAGCAGTACTTC
-	TRBJ1-4	TRBV5-6	-	CASSLDSPNEKLFF	TGTGCCAGCAGCTTGGACTCACCTAATGAAAAACTGTTTTTT
-	TRBJ1-4	TRBV5-1	-	CASSLIGGKEKLFF	TGCGCCAGCAGCTTGATCGGGGGTAAGGAAAAACTGTTTTTT
-	TRBJ2-7	TRBV7-9	TRBD1	CASSLTGRQGTYEQYF	TGTGCCAGCAGCTTAACGGGGAGACAGGGTACCTACGAGCAGTACTTC
-	TRBJ1-2	TRBV5-1	TRBD1	CASSLPRTGGDGYTF	TGCGCCAGCAGCTTGCCCAGGACAGGGGGAGATGGCTACACCTTC
-	TRBJ2-5	TRBV6-5	TRBD2	CASTQPGGGETQYF	TGTGCCAGCACCCAACCGGGAGGGGGGGAGACCCAGTACTTC
-	TRBJ1-1	TRBV5-1	-	CASTLDGHSNTEAFF	TGCGCCAGCACCCTCGATGGACACTCGAACACTGAAGCTTTCTTT
few	TRBJ1-1	TRBV6-5	TRBD1	CAVRQGSAGTEAFF	TGTGCCGTACGACAGGGATCCGCGGGGACTGAAGCTTTCTTT
-	TRBJ2-1	TRBV4-1	-	CASRDSQRMTITKSSYNEQFF	TGCGCCAGCAGGGACTCCCAAAGGATGACTATAACCAAAAGCTCCTACAATGAGCAGTTCTTC
-	TRBJ2-3	TRBV12-5	TRBD2	CASGSSGRIADTQYF	TGTGCTAGTGGTTCTAGCGGGAGGATAGCTGATACGCAGTATTTT
-	TRBJ1-2	TRBV18	-	CASSPMEGSAANYGYTF	TGTGCCAGCTCACCGATGGAAGGGAGTGCCGCTAACTATGGCTACACCTTC
-	TRBJ2-3	TRBV9	TRBD2	CASSVGLAETDTQYF	TGTGCCAGCAGCGTAGGGCTAGCGGAAACAGATACGCAGTATTTT
-	TRBJ1-3	TRBV6-5	-	CASSYSYIPRGTIYF	TGTGCCAGCAGTTACTCGTATATTCCCCGGGGCACCATATATTTT
-	TRBJ1-1	TRBV5-1	TRBD1	CASSLPGQGMVTEAFF	TGCGCCAGCAGCTTACCGGGACAGGGAATGGTCACTGAAGCTTTCTTT
-	TRBJ1-2	TRBV29-1	TRBD1	CSVGQTGVVYGYTF	TGCAGCGTTGGGCAGACAGGGGTCGTCTATGGCTACACCTTC
-	TRBJ1-3	TRBV5-6	-	CASSLGPGDTIYF	TGTGCCAGCAGCTTGGGACCCGGGGACACCATATATTTT
-	TRBJ1-3	TRBV5-4	-	CASSFSGNTIYF	TGTGCCAGCAGCTTCAGTGGAAACACCATATATTTT
once	TRBJ1-1	TRBV6-5	-	CASSYATVNTEAFF	TGTGCCAGCAGTTACGCTACAGTGAACACTGAAGCTTTCTTT
-	TRBJ2-7	TRBV7-9	-	CASSLDLRPRGDEQYF	TGTGCCAGCAGCTTAGATCTGAGACCCAGGGGGGACGAGCAGTACTTC
-	TRBJ1-5	TRBV2	-	CASKGHTSNQPQHF	TGTGCCAGCAAGGGACACACTAGCAATCAGCCCCAGCATTTT
-	TRBJ2-1	TRBV7-8	TRBD2	CASRLLAGGLDEQFF	TGTGCCAGCAGACTACTAGCGGGAGGGCTGGATGAGCAGTTCTTC
-	TRBJ1-5	TRBV27	-	CASSLSNEIQPQHF	TGTGCCAGCAGTTTATCGAATGAGATCCAGCCCCAGCATTTT
-	TRBJ2-1	TRBV7-9	-	CASSLAVQTIYNEQFF	TGTGCCAGCAGCTTAGCTGTTCAGACAATCTACAATGAGCAGTTCTTC
-	TRBJ1-1	TRBV4-1	-	CASSSSHPITMNTEAFF	TGCGCCAGCAGCTCCTCCCACCCTATTACGATGAACACTGAAGCTTTCTTT
-	TRBJ2-5	TRBV27	-	CASSLHSKETQYF	TGTGCCAGCAGTCTCCACTCCAAAGAGACCCAGTACTTC
-	TRBJ1-6	TRBV2	-	CASRGGATHAGSPLHF	TGTGCCAGCAGAGGGGGGGCAACCCATGCTGGGTCACCCCTCCACTTT
once	TRBJ2-7	TRBV2	-	CASRSGGDEQYF	TGTGCCAGCAGGTCGGGGGGCGACGAGCAGTACTTC
-	TRBJ1-1	TRBV2	-	CASSGQDTEAFF	TGTGCCAGCAGTGGTCAGGATACTGAAGCTTTCTTT
-	TRBJ2-7	TRBV10-2	-	CASSEFTGPSYEQYF	TGCGCCAGCAGTGAGTTTACAGGGCCGTCCTACGAGCAGTACTTC
-	TRBJ2-1	TRBV5-1	TRBD2	CASSILGVAGGYNEQFF	TGCGCCAGCAGCATCCTAGGGGTAGCGGGAGGCTACAATGAGCAGTTCTTC
-	TRBJ1-2	TRBV27	TRBD1	CASSVRGQDGYTF	TGTGCCAGCAGTGTCAGGGGGCAAGATGGCTACACCTTC
-	TRBJ1-5	TRBV27	-	CASSPTGSNQPQHF	TGTGCCAGCAGCCCCACAGGGAGCAATCAGCCCCAGCATTTT
-	TRBJ2-7	TRBV2	-	CAANGLESYEQYF	TGTGCCGCGAACGGACTTGAATCCTACGAGCAGTACTTC
-	TRBJ1-3	TRBV28	-	CASPTDSGNTIYF	TGTGCCAGCCCTACTGACTCTGGAAACACCATATATTTT
-	TRBJ2-2	TRBV7-6	-	CASSPGDVTGELFF	TGTGCCAGCAGCCCGGGGGACGTCACCGGGGAGCTGTTTTTT
-	TRBJ2-2	TRBV27	TRBD1	CASSQRGQGAGELFF	TGTGCCAGCAGTCAACGGGGACAGGGAGCCGGGGAGCTGTTTTTT
-	TRBJ2-7	TRBV19	TRBD2	CASSMAAGGTITYEQYF	TGTGCCAGTAGTATGGCCGCGGGAGGCACTATCACCTACGAGCAGTACTTC
few	TRBJ1-1	TRBV27	-	CASSLSRGMNTEAFF	TGTGCCAGCAGTTTATCAAGGGGAATGAACACTGAAGCTTTCTTT
-	TRBJ2-7	TRBV27	TRBD2	CASSSLAGENNEQYF	TGTGCCAGCAGTTCCCTAGCGGGAGAGAACAACGAGCAGTACTTC
-	TRBJ1-4	TRBV5-1	TRBD1	CASSDRLNEKLFF	TGCGCCAGCTCGGACAGGTTAAATGAAAAACTGTTTTTT
-	TRBJ1-1	TRBV10-1	-	CASVGRMGTEAFF	TGCGCCAGCGTCGGGAGAATGGGAACTGAAGCTTTCTTT
-	TRBJ2-7	TRBV9	TRBD1	CASSVGTGAYEQYF	TGTGCCAGCAGCGTGGGGACAGGGGCCTACGAGCAGTACTTC
once	TRBJ2-3	TRBV5-4	-	CASSLKVGGGSTDTQYF	TGTGCCAGCAGCTTGAAGGTCGGGGGTGGAAGCACAGATACGCAGTATTTT
once	TRBJ2-2	TRBV18	-	CASSPLAANTGELFF	TGTGCCAGCTCACCACTAGCGGCGAACACCGGGGAGCTGTTTTTT
-	TRBJ2-3	TRBV2	-	CASSADIAPTDTQYF	TGTGCCAGCAGTGCGGACATTGCGCCCACAGATACGCAGTATTTT
-	TRBJ1-2	TRBV18	-	CASSSLVRGSQPGTANYGYTF	TGTGCCAGCTCCTCATTAGTACGGGGGTCCCAACCGGGAACAGCTAACTATGGCTACACCTTC
-	TRBJ2-1	TRBV28	TRBD1	CASSLGQNNEQFF	TGTGCCAGCAGTTTGGGACAGAACAATGAGCAGTTCTTC
once	TRBJ1-5	TRBV28	-	CASSSSRVGSNQPQHF	TGTGCCAGCAGTTCTTCCAGGGTAGGGAGCAATCAGCCCCAGCATTTT